At least ten counts were recorded for the clone carrying this T cell receptor beta chain. The antigen remains undetermined. The ends were cut back, 6 bases at V and 13 bases at J, with 25 bases in the middle. The CDR3 length is 14 residues. Germline CDR1 reads SQVTM; CDR2 reads ANQGSEA. This sample was taken from a study of blood T cells in healthy people across ages. For the study at large: About one barcoded TCR beta cDNA was captured per two T cells. Whole-study results and caveats: Strong correlation existed between TCR beta diversity and naive T cell percentage.

Each individual donor underwent a draw of about 11 milliliters of peripheral blood. Alongside a J-beta primer mix, a sample-barcoded 5' primer served in a second PCR lasting about 7 to 11 cycles. TCRdb re-called the 5' RACE reads with MiXCR, one entry per CDR3 protein. The repertoire includes about 1,500,000 distinct CDR3 sequences, 42% of them detected once, and roughly 7.9% sits in the top ten. The sample was blood. The chain employs TRBV29-1 and TRBJ2-1; tentative D call: TRBD1 (6 bases). The clonotype was recovered from a young woman in good health. DNA of the CDR3: TGCAGCGTCAAGACAGGTATCGGCAAGTTGAGTCAGTTCTTC. Translated, it gives CSVKTGIGKLSQFF.